These 21 T cell receptor beta chains came from one sample sequenced in a study of blood T cell repertoires in COVID-19. Repertoires were generated with immunoSEQ multiplex PCR, while TCRdb's copy carries only in-frame clones and drops some. The sample includes approximately 49,000 clones, 70% to 90% of them seen just once. The sample was peripheral blood. The receptors shown here come from a man in his forties or fifties with active COVID-19.

V is TRBV5-6 and J is TRBJ2-5, with 9 bases matching TRBD2. The length of the CDR3 is 12 residues. Germline V gene lookup returns CDR1 SGHDT and CDR2 YYEEEE. After removal of 5 bases from V and 6 bases from J, the junction contained 2 bases not matched to a gene. The CDR3 DNA reads TGTGCCAGCAGAGGGACTAGCCAGACCCAGTACTTC. The encoded protein is CASRGTSQTQYF.

This clone has more than one count but fewer than ten. V and J are TRBV10-2 and TRBJ1-1; D call uncertain. The length of the CDR3 is 14 residues. V lost 4 bases, J lost 7 bases, and 16 bases lay in between. Germline values: CDR1 WSHSY, CDR2 SAAADI. CDR3 loop: CASSVRRVYGEAFF. The CDR3 DNA sequence: TGCGCCAGCAGTGTAAGGAGGGTTTACGGTGAAGCTTTCTTT.

The chain couples TRBV15 to TRBJ2-1, with D possibly being TRBD2 (6 bases). Deletions cut 2 bases from V and 7 bases from J, with 27 bases between. This CDR3 has 19 amino acids. CDR1 is LNHNV, CDR2 YYDKDF, per germline (reference sequence). CDR3 DNA: TGTGCCACCAGCAGATCGCGCCAAGAGGGGAGGAGTCAGGGAAATGAGCAGTTCTTC. Translated, it gives CATSRSRQEGRSQGNEQFF.

This clone was counted a few times. This chain uses TRBV2 with TRBJ1-6, with D hard to call. With 8 bases removed from V and 7 bases from J, the gap between germline ends came to 12 bases. The germline V gene encodes CDR1 SNHLY and CDR2 FYNNEI. The CDR3 has 13 residues. The CDR3 reads CASSDTHNSPLHF. CDR3 in DNA: TGTGCCAGCTCTGACACCCACAATTCACCCCTCCACTTT.

This chain uses TRBV27 with TRBJ2-7; 13 bases map to TRBD2. V was clipped by 5 bases and J by 7 bases; unmatched bases: 11. CDR1 MNHEY and CDR2 SMNVEV come from the germline V gene (reference sequence). The CDR3 is 16 amino acids. The CDR3 DNA sequence: TGTGCCAGCAGTACCCGGGGACTAGCGGGGCCAGGTGAGCAGTACTTC. It translates to CASSTRGLAGPGEQYF.

The J gene is TRBJ1-6, the V gene TRBV7-2, with 9 bases identical to TRBD1. After removal of 5 bases from V and 7 bases from J, the junction contained 3 bases not matched to a gene. The CDR3 consists of 14 residues. Germline values: CDR1 SGHTA, CDR2 FQGNSA. In DNA form, the CDR3 reads TGTGCCAGCAGCACGGGACAGGGAAATTCACCCCTCCACTTT. It is translated as CASSTGQGNSPLHF. Complete variable domain (other parts from reference TRBV7-2 and TRBJ1-6): GAGVSQSPSNKVTEKGKDVELRCDPISGHTALYWYRQSLGQGLEFLIYFQGNSAPDKSGLPSDRFSAERTGGSVSTLTIQRTQQEDSAVYLCASSTGQGNSPLHFGNGTRLTVT.

The chain carries TRBV2 and TRBJ1-5; D not certain. The V and J ends lost 6 bases and 6 bases respectively, with 12 bases between them. CDR1 and CDR2 (germline): SNHLY, FYNNEI. CDR3 length equals 13 residues. CDR3 region: CASSLAESQPQHF. The CDR3 DNA follows: TGTGCCAGCAGCCTCGCTGAGTCTCAGCCCCAGCATTTT.

The V and J genes are TRBV27 and TRBJ1-6, with 9 bases that match TRBD1. The germline CDR1 and CDR2 sequences are MNHEY and SMNVEV (reference sequence). The CDR3 loop spans 17 amino acids. V dropped 7 bases and J dropped 12; count of bases not matched to a gene: 19. CDR3 nucleotides: TGTGCCAGCACCGCCGGGGGGACGGGGACAGGGTGGGGACCCCTCCACTTT. It encodes CASTAGGTGTGWGPLHF.

This chain joins TRBV6-6 and TRBJ1-2; 8 bases map to TRBD1. This CDR3 comprises 15 residues. CDR1 and CDR2 (germline): MNHNY, SVGAGI (reference sequence). Trimming took 8 bases from V and 6 from J; bases not matched to a gene: 14. The DNA for the CDR3 is TGTGCCAGCGGGCCCCCTTCCGGGACAGGCGATGGCTACACCTTC. Its protein is CASGPPSGTGDGYTF.

The CDR3 loop is CASSPRTGTDTQYF. CDR3 coding DNA: TGCGCCAGCAGCCCGAGGACAGGGACGGATACGCAGTATTTT. J is TRBJ2-3 and V is TRBV5-1; 8 bases fit TRBD1. The junction had 7 bases not matched to a gene; V was cut back by 4 bases and J by 6 bases. The CDR3 length is 14 residues. The germline V gene has CDR1 SGHRS and CDR2 YFSETQ.

This chain connects TRBV18 to TRBJ1-1, with 9 bases lining up with TRBD1. Germline values: CDR1 KGHSH, CDR2 LQKENI. J lost 0 bases, V lost 4 bases, and 6 bases had no gene match. CDR3 length equals 16 residues. DNA for the CDR3: TGTGCCAGCTCACGGGGACAGGGCTCGGTGAACACTGAAGCTTTCTTT. Translated, it gives CASSRGQGSVNTEAFF.

The chain links TRBV7-2 to TRBJ1-5; 10 bases are a match to TRBD1. With 8 bases clipped from V and 4 bases from J, the junction kept 8 bases outside the gene matches. CDR1 is SGHTA, CDR2 FQGNSA, per germline. The CDR3 runs 15 residues. The CDR3 here is CASWGGTGVNQPQHF. The CDR3 DNA reads TGTGCCAGCTGGGGGGGGACAGGGGTAAATCAGCCCCAGCATTTT.

The chain carries TRBV6-5 and TRBJ2-1; 11 bases line up with TRBD2. The CDR3 contains 15 residues. From germline, CDR1 is MNHEY and CDR2 SVGAGI. V gave up 4 bases and J gave up 8 bases; unmatched junction bases: 7. The CDR3 sequence is CASSSTSGNWHEQFF. The CDR3 coding sequence is TGTGCCAGCAGTTCGACTAGCGGGAATTGGCATGAGCAGTTCTTC.

The rearrangement links TRBV7-3 to TRBJ1-2; TRBD1 matches at 12 bases. J gave up 5 bases and V 6 bases, and 16 bases lay outside the gene matches. This CDR3 is 18 amino acids long. Germline V CDR1 and CDR2: SGHTA, FQGTGA. For the CDR3, the DNA is TGTGCCAGCAGTAGAAAGCCGGGACAGGGGGCGCTGGGGTATGGCTACACCTTC. Its translation is CASSRKPGQGALGYGYTF.

This clone appeared a single time. The chain employs TRBV2 and TRBJ2-7; TRBD1 matches 10 bases. The V and J ends lost 5 bases and 5 bases, in that order; junction bases with no gene match: 6. Germline V gene data show CDR1 as SNHLY and CDR2 as FYNNEI. The CDR3 extends over 14 amino acids. CDR3 sequence (DNA): TGTGCCAGCAGTTATGCCGGGACAGGGGACGAGCAGTACTTC. Translating it yields CASSYAGTGDEQYF.

The chain carries TRBV4-1 and TRBJ2-5; 7 bases agree with TRBD2. Germline trimming cut 4 bases from V and 2 bases from J; bases unmatched to any gene: 1. The CDR3 sequence is 13 residues long. Germline CDR1 reads MGHRA; CDR2 reads YSYEKL. DNA of the CDR3: TGCGCCAGCAGCCGGGGGGGGCAAGAGACCCAGTACTTC. This codes for CASSRGGQETQYF.

The V gene is TRBV27, the J gene TRBJ2-3; D uncertain. Germline assignment: CDR1 MNHEY and CDR2 SMNVEV (reference sequence). V was shortened by 4 bases and J by 8 bases, with 22 bases between the two germline ends. This CDR3 contains 16 residues. The DNA of the CDR3 is TGTGCCAGCAGTTATCTCCGGATCACTGGAACGGGTACGCAGTATTTT. Protein sequence: CASSYLRITGTGTQYF.

The J gene is TRBJ2-7, the V gene TRBV7-2; D unresolved. Germline CDR1 is SGHTA and CDR2 is FQGNSA. Trimming pared 3 bases from V and 0 bases from J, leaving 6 bases between. The CDR3 is 13 amino acids. The chain's CDR3 is CASSFSSSYEQYV. The CDR3 coding sequence is TGTGCCAGCAGCTTTAGCTCCTCCTACGAGCAGTACGTC.

The chain carries TRBV4-3 and TRBJ1-2, with 8 positions matching TRBD1. The CDR3 spans 13 residues. The V segment lost 4 bases and the J segment 8 bases; nucleotides outside the gene matches: 6. The germline V gene has CDR1 LGHNA and CDR2 YSLEER. The CDR3 region is CASSPGRGLGYTF. The CDR3 bases are TGCGCCAGCAGCCCGGGCAGGGGGCTAGGCTACACCTTC.

V usage is TRBV6-4 and J usage is TRBJ2-1; TRBD2 aligns across 11 bases. Germline trimming cut 2 bases from V and 4 bases from J; bases unmatched to any gene: 7. CDR1 and CDR2 from the germline V gene are MRHNA and SNTAGT. The CDR3 extends over 17 amino acids. The CDR3 sequence is CASSDTQTSGVYNEQFF. The CDR3 DNA is TGTGCCAGCAGTGACACCCAGACTAGCGGGGTGTACAATGAGCAGTTCTTC.

This clone appeared a few times. The chain has TRBV6-6 and TRBJ1-1; 10 bases agree with TRBD1. Germline CDR1 MNHNY, CDR2 SVGAGI (reference sequence). The CDR3 has 16 residues. Losses at the gene ends were 6 bases for V and 1 base for J; bases not matched to a gene: 8. The CDR3 DNA is TGTGCCAGCAGGTCGTACCGGGACAGGGGGAACACTGAAGCTTTCTTT. Translation gives CASRSYRDRGNTEAFF.